This T cell receptor beta chain originates from a study of T cells in Graves' hyperthyroidism and ophthalmopathy. Study findings and constraints: Stable hyperthyroidism was separated from ophthalmopathy by a model based on 13 V-J features.

This clonotype has more than one count but fewer than ten. Antigen unknown. Using RNA transcripts as the source, TCR beta CDR3 regions were amplified. During a first-round RT-PCR of the TCR CDR3, the HTBI primer set was used. TCRdb called the multiplex PCR reads again in MiXCR, with one record for every CDR3 protein. The sample holds hundreds of thousands of distinct CDR3 sequences, more than 15% seen once. The CDR3 loop spans 14 amino acids. With 6 bases clipped from V and 7 bases from J, the junction kept 7 bases outside the gene matches. Germline lookup yields CDR1 MNHEY and CDR2 SMNVEV (reference sequence).

The specimen was blood. The clonotype originates from a woman aged 40 to 50 with Graves' ophthalmopathy. V usage is TRBV27 and J usage is TRBJ1-1; TRBD1 matches at 11 bases. For the CDR3, the DNA is TGTGCCAGCAGCCGCCGGGGGACAGGGGGTGAAGCTTTCTTT. Translated, it gives CASSRRGTGGEAFF.